Sequencing of this TCR beta chain was carried out in a study of cytomegalovirus exposure and HLA in healthy donors. General study findings and limits: Using the classifier, cytomegalovirus status was reportedly diagnosed with high specificity and sensitivity. The authors listed about 170 TCR beta chains as cytomegalovirus-associated. In vitro experiments confirmed that three CMV-associated chains were specific for CMV antigens.

Libraries were prepared by immunoSEQ multiplex PCR; TCRdb keeps only in-frame clonotypes and omits some of them. The table records about 160,000 clones, roughly 91% of them present only once. While the first cohort had fewer than 850 subjects, the donors belonged to the separate validation cohort of roughly 130 subjects. In the case of this clone: Its target is not known.

V was trimmed by 4 bases and J by 15 bases, leaving 19 bases between them. Germline V gene lookup returns CDR1 MDHEN and CDR2 SYDVKM. This CDR3 has 13 amino acids. Sequencing was done on a sample of PBMCs. This chain connects TRBV28 to TRBJ2-1, with a tentative D call TRBD2 (5 bases). This receptor was taken from a man between 18 and 35 years old in good health and CMV-seronegative. The CDR3 region is CASSSPPDSKWFF. The DNA for the CDR3 is TGTGCCAGCAGTTCTCCCCCGGACTCCAAGTGGTTCTTC.